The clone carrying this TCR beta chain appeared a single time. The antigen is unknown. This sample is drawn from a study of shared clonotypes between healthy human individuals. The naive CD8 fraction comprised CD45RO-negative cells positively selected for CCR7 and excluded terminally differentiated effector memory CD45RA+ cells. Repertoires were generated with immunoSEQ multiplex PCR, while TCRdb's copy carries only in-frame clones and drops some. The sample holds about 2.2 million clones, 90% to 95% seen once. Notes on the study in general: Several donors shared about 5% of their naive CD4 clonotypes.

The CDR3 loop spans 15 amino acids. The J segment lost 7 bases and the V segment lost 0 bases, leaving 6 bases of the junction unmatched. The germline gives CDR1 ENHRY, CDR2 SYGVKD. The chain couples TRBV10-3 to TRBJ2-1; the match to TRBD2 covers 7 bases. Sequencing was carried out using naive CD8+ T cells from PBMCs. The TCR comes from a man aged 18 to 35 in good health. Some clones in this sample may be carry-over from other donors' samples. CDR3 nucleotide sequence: TGTGCCATCAGTGAGTCGGGGGAGGGCCGGAATGAGCAGTTCTTC. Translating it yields CAISESGEGRNEQFF.